A single T cell receptor beta chain is shown here with its context. As yet, its antigen is unknown. V was shortened by 3 bases and J by 4 bases, with 12 bases between the two germline ends. In germline, CDR1 is LNHNV, CDR2 YYDKDF (reference sequence). This CDR3 region has 14 residues. This record comes from a study of T cells in localized non-small cell lung cancer. Regarding the study as a whole: In the blood, greater T cell density corresponded to longer overall survival.

Clones were read by immunoSEQ multiplex PCR, and TCRdb kept only the in-frame ones, dropping some. This sample carries 35,000 to 50,000 clones, roughly three quarters of them seen once, and the ten largest clones take 30% to 35%. This sequence was found in a woman aged 35 to 70 with stage II squamous cell lung carcinoma. Sequenced material: PBMCs, taken before any cancer treatment. The chain couples TRBV15 to TRBJ1-1; TRBD1 might be the D (6 bases). The CDR3 protein is CATSRDRTSTEAFF. The CDR3 DNA reads as TGTGCCACCAGCAGGGACAGAACAAGCACTGAAGCTTTCTTT.